Sequencing of this T cell receptor (beta chain) was carried out in a study of molecular identifiers for immune sequencing clone quantification. Notes on the study in general: Shared barcodes on identical TCR molecules could underestimate the sizes of highly expanded clones. Clones exceeding 20 RNA copies carried over 98% of effector molecules but under 1% of naive-cell molecules. Reportedly, one cell's Jurkat TCR RNA was detected within 1,200,000 naive CD8 cells.

The junction had 5 bases not matched to a gene; V was cut back by 4 bases and J by 2 bases. The CDR3 length is 14 residues. CDR1 SGHRS and CDR2 YFSETQ come from the germline V gene. TCRdb reanalysed the PCR reads using MiXCR and keeps one entry per CDR3 protein. The repertoire holds just over 35,000 distinct CDR3 sequences, with about 20% as singletons. This clonotype was seen only a few times. Its antigen is unknown. The clonotype originates from a human donor in good health. Some libraries in this study had Jurkat cell RNA spiked in. The specimen sequenced was naive CD8+ T cells from blood, with Jurkat cell RNA spiked in. Subset of the sample: FACS-sorted CD8+CD4-CCR7+CD45RA+ naive T cells. The V and J genes are TRBV5-1 and TRBJ2-7; TRBD1 matches at 8 bases. The CDR3 DNA reads as TGCGCCAGCAGCGAAGAACAGGGGGCCTACGAGCAGTACTTC. This translates into CASSEEQGAYEQYF.